This TCR beta chain was sequenced for a study of blood T cell repertoires in COVID-19. Background on the study: Material from acute and convalescent COVID-19 was sourced from the United States, Italy and Spain.

Trimming at V came to 5 bases and at J to 5 bases, leaving 13 bases not matched to a gene. Germline CDR1 and CDR2: SGHNT and YENEEA. The CDR3 is made up of 16 amino acids. Study processing details: Amplification of reference gene primers provided the estimated nucleated cell counts. TCRdb's copy holds only in-frame clones and misses some; the assay was immunoSEQ multiplex PCR. That table supplies the V and J calls and clone size; D and trimming were determined from the DNA. The sample holds more than 25,000 clones, approximately 84% seen once. The TCR was taken from an older man with active COVID-19. The sequenced sample consisted of peripheral blood. The chain joins TRBV11-3 to TRBJ2-5; TRBD1 agrees at 8 bases. CDR3 protein: CASSHSQAGDRETQYF. DNA for the CDR3: TGTGCCAGCAGCCACAGCCAGGCAGGGGACAGGGAGACCCAGTACTTC.